These 27 T cell receptor beta chains were all obtained from the same sample, sequenced in a study of blood T cell repertoires in COVID-19. The method was immunoSEQ multiplex PCR; TCRdb's version includes in-frame clones alone and lacks a portion of them. Of 130,000 to 150,000 clones in the sample, roughly 85% were seen once. Specimen: peripheral blood. These receptors came from an older woman with COVID-19, enrolled during active disease.

The chain has TRBV6-1 and TRBJ2-3, with 7 bases aligning to TRBD2. V was pared by 3 bases and J by 10 bases, with 13 bases of the junction left unmatched. CDR1 is MNHNS, CDR2 SASEGT, per germline. CDR3 size: 15 residues. CDR3 region: CASSEVASGGGAQYF. Here the CDR3 DNA reads TGTGCCAGCAGTGAGGTAGCGAGCGGTGGGGGGGCGCAGTATTTT.

The chain recombines TRBV30 with TRBJ1-5; TRBD1 might be the D (5 bases). The germline CDR1 and CDR2 sequences are GTSNPN and SVGIG (reference sequence). This CDR3 has 15 residues. Trimming took 2 bases from V and 6 from J, leaving 17 bases between them. CDR3 sequence reads: CAWSPNGRGGQPQHF. For the CDR3, the DNA is TGTGCCTGGAGTCCAAATGGAAGGGGTGGTCAGCCCCAGCATTTT. The whole variable domain, remainder taken from reference TRBV30 and TRBJ1-5, is SQTIHQWPATLVQPVGSPLSLECTVEGTSNPNLYWYRQAAGRGLQLLFYSVGIGQISSEVPQNLSASRPQDRQFILSSKKLLLSDSGFYLCAWSPNGRGGQPQHFGDGTRLSIL.

This clone has more than one count but fewer than ten. The rearrangement links TRBV19 to TRBJ2-1; 8 nucleotides agree with TRBD2. The CDR3 length is 19 residues. Germline CDR1 and CDR2: LNHDA and SQIVND (reference sequence). With V trimmed by 5 bases and J by 0 bases, 15 bases remained unmatched. For the CDR3, the DNA is TGTGCCAGTAGTGCCCCGGGCGGGGGGCGAGGAAGCTCCTACAATGAGCAGTTCTTC. Amino acid sequence: CASSAPGGGRGSSYNEQFF.

This chain links TRBV5-5 with TRBJ1-2, with 9 bases matching TRBD1. CDR1 is SGHKS and CDR2 is YYEKEE in the germline V gene (reference sequence). This CDR3 is built from 15 residues. J was trimmed by 2 bases and V by 4 bases; bases with no gene match: 6. The CDR3 DNA follows: TGTGCCAGCAGCGCTACAGGGGGCCGGAACTATGGCTACACCTTC. The encoded protein is CASSATGGRNYGYTF.

V gene TRBV3-1 (or the pseudogene TRBV3-2) combines with J gene TRBJ2-1; tentative D call: TRBD2 (5 bases). Trimming shortened V by 1 base and J by 7 bases, and 5 bases separated the two germline ends. The length of the CDR3 is 12 residues. Germline lookup yields CDR1 LGHDT and CDR2 YNNKEL (reference sequence). The CDR3 spells CASSQVANEQFF. DNA of the CDR3: TGTGCCAGCAGCCAAGTAGCGAATGAGCAGTTCTTC.

The V and J genes are TRBV7-3 and TRBJ1-3; no definite D call. The CDR3 runs 14 residues. V was clipped by 3 bases and J by 0 bases, with 6 bases between them. CDR1 is SGHTA, CDR2 FQGTGA, per germline. CDR3 bases: TGTGCCAGCAGCTTCGGGAGCTCTGGAAACACCATATATTTT. This codes for CASSFGSSGNTIYF. The variable domain in full, completed from reference TRBV7-3 and TRBJ1-3, reads GAGVSQTPSNKVTEKGKYVELRCDPISGHTALYWYRQSLGQGPEFLIYFQGTGAADDSGLPNDRFFAVRPEGSVSTLKIQRTERGDSAVYLCASSFGSSGNTIYFGEGSWLTVV.

J is TRBJ1-4 and V is TRBV4-1; no definite D call. This CDR3 comprises 16 residues. Trimming left V 0 bases short and J 7 bases short, with 15 bases between. Germline V lookup: CDR1 MGHRA, CDR2 YSYEKL. DNA for the CDR3: TGCGCCAGCAGCCAAGATCTTGCAGGATGGGTTGAAAAACTGTTTTTT. Its translation is CASSQDLAGWVEKLFF.

This clone was counted a few times. The J gene is TRBJ1-5, the V gene TRBV3-1 (or the pseudogene TRBV3-2); no firm D call. The CDR3 length is 14 residues. V shed 1 base and J shed 6 bases, with 10 bases lying between them. Germline-derived CDR1 and CDR2 are LGHDT and YNNKEL (reference sequence). CDR3 sequence reads: CASSQGQEGQPQHF. The CDR3 nucleotides read TGTGCCAGCAGCCAAGGGCAGGAGGGTCAGCCCCAGCATTTT.

The genes are TRBV7-9 and TRBJ1-1; TRBD1 agrees at 8 bases. CDR1 and CDR2 (germline): SEHNR, FQNEAQ (reference sequence). The CDR3 runs to 15 residues. Trimming at V came to 1 base and at J to 8 bases, leaving 9 bases not matched to a gene. CDR3 amino acids: CASSLGLTGADEAFF. The DNA of the CDR3 is TGTGCCAGCAGCTTAGGTTTGACAGGGGCTGACGAAGCTTTCTTT.

This sequence joins TRBV6-1 and TRBJ2-1; D gene ambiguous. Germline assignment: CDR1 MNHNS and CDR2 SASEGT. The V gene lost 1 base and the J gene lost 0 bases, with 7 bases spanning the gap. This CDR3 spans 15 amino acids. Written as DNA, the CDR3 is TGTGCCAGCAGTGAAGACTTCTTCTCCTACAATGAGCAGTTCTTC. Translating gives CASSEDFFSYNEQFF.

The CDR3 sequence is CASSLVNGHFYGYTF. CDR3 nucleotide sequence: TGTGCCAGCAGCTTGGTGAACGGTCATTTCTATGGCTACACCTTC. This chain links TRBV5-4 with TRBJ1-2; D is uncertain. V gave up 0 bases and J gave up 4 bases, with 13 bases separating them. This CDR3 has 15 amino acids. CDR1 and CDR2 (germline): SGHNT, YYREEE (reference sequence).

The gene calls are TRBV5-4 and TRBJ1-1; 9 nucleotides match TRBD1. V gave up 4 bases and J gave up 2 bases; unmatched junction bases: 6. This CDR3 region has 15 residues. From germline, CDR1 is SGHNT and CDR2 YYREEE (reference sequence). The CDR3 loop reads CASSGGQGRNTEAFF. The DNA of the CDR3 is TGTGCCAGCAGCGGAGGACAGGGGAGAAACACTGAAGCTTTCTTT.

The chain couples TRBV18 to TRBJ1-5, with D perhaps TRBD1 (6 bases). CDR1 and CDR2 from the germline V gene are KGHSH and LQKENI. The V end was cut by 6 bases, the J end by 3 bases, with 9 bases between. The CDR3 runs 13 residues. The CDR3 sequence: CASSWDNNQPQHF. CDR3 DNA sequence: TGTGCCAGCTCTTGGGACAACAATCAGCCCCAGCATTTT.

The chain joins TRBV15 to TRBJ2-2; D possibly corresponds to TRBD2 (5 bases). CDR1 is LNHNV and CDR2 is YYDKDF in the germline V gene (reference sequence). The V gene lost 0 bases and the J gene lost 6 bases, with 11 bases spanning the gap. The CDR3 has 15 amino acids. The CDR3 nucleotides are TGTGCCACCAGCAGAGATGTCACTAGGGCCGGGGAGCTGTTTTTT. This codes for CATSRDVTRAGELFF.

The chain joins TRBV2 to TRBJ1-5; possibly TRBD1 for D (6 bases). The germline V gene encodes CDR1 SNHLY and CDR2 FYNNEI. This CDR3 comprises 15 residues. V lost 3 bases and J 9 bases, leaving 18 bases between the germline ends. The DNA of the CDR3 is TGTGCCAGCAGTGACCTGCAGGGGACGGGCTCGCCCCAGCATTTT. It translates to CASSDLQGTGSPQHF. Variable domain in full (rest from reference TRBV2 and TRBJ1-5): EPEVTQTPSHQVTQMGQEVILRCVPISNHLYFYWYRQILGQKVEFLVSFYNNEISEKSEIFDDQFSVERPDGSNFTLKIRSTKLEDSAMYFCASSDLQGTGSPQHFGDGTRLSIL.

The V call is TRBV5-8, the J call TRBJ2-1; no clear D. The CDR3 runs to 11 residues. Trimming pared 7 bases from V and 10 bases from J, leaving 12 bases between. Per germline, CDR1 SGHTS and CDR2 YDEGEE. The CDR3 here is CASSPRWEQFF. The CDR3 DNA follows: TGTGCCAGCTCCCCCCGGTGGGAGCAGTTCTTC.

This rearrangement joins TRBV19 to TRBJ1-5, with TRBD1 as a possible D gene (5 bases). V lost 6 bases, J lost 2 bases, and 14 bases lay in between. This CDR3 comprises 15 residues. Germline lookup yields CDR1 LNHDA and CDR2 SQIVND (reference sequence). CDR3 in amino acids: CASSKITGGNQPQHF. CDR3 DNA: TGTGCCAGTAGCAAGATAACAGGAGGCAATCAGCCCCAGCATTTT. Full variable domain (rest looked up from reference TRBV19 and TRBJ1-5): DGGITQSPKYLFRKEGQNVTLSCEQNLNHDAMYWYRQDPGQGLRLIYYSQIVNDFQKGDIAEGYSVSREKKESFPLTVTSAQKNPTAFYLCASSKITGGNQPQHFGDGTRLSIL.

This chain joins TRBV6-5 and TRBJ2-7; 10 bases agree with TRBD1. Per the germline V gene, CDR1 is MNHEY and CDR2 is SVGAGI. This CDR3 is 15 amino acids long. J was trimmed by 2 bases and V by 5 bases; bases with no gene match: 6. This CDR3 is CASSPRQGAAYEQYF. The DNA for the CDR3 is TGTGCCAGCAGTCCCCGACAGGGGGCCGCCTACGAGCAGTACTTC.

The CDR3 coding sequence is TGTGCCATCAGTGAGGGCCCCATTGACGGGGAGCTGTTTTTT. This gives the protein CAISEGPIDGELFF. The chain has TRBV10-3 and TRBJ2-2; no clear D gene. Germline CDR1 is ENHRY and CDR2 is SYGVKD. The CDR3 is 14 amino acids. Trimming took 2 bases from V and 7 from J, leaving 11 bases between them.

The rearrangement links TRBV5-1 to TRBJ2-3; 10 nucleotides line up with TRBD2. J was trimmed by 6 bases and V by 0 bases; bases with no gene match: 10. Germline CDR1 SGHRS, CDR2 YFSETQ. The CDR3 totals 17 residues. The DNA of the CDR3 is TGCGCCAGCAGCTTGGCTAGCGGGGGCCATCAGGCGGATACGCAGTATTTT. This sequence encodes CASSLASGGHQADTQYF.

The chain combines TRBV27 with TRBJ1-1; no clear D gene. The CDR3 spans 13 residues. The V end lost 5 bases, the J end lost 3 bases, and 10 bases lay between the germline ends. Per the germline V gene, CDR1 is MNHEY and CDR2 is SMNVEV (reference sequence). CDR3 in amino acids: CASSVREDTEAFF. CDR3 in DNA: TGTGCCAGCAGTGTGAGGGAGGACACTGAAGCTTTCTTT.

The genes are TRBV6-2 or TRBV6-3 and TRBJ2-7, with 8 bases fitting TRBD1. V was clipped by 2 bases and J by 3 bases; unmatched bases: 9. CDR1 and CDR2 (germline): MNHEY, SVGEGT. The CDR3 runs to 16 residues. In nucleotides, the CDR3 is TGTGCCAGCAGTTACCCACGGACAGGGTTAAGCTACGAGCAGTACTTC. Amino acids: CASSYPRTGLSYEQYF.

This clone turned up a few times. The V and J genes are TRBV7-2 and TRBJ2-1; 12 nucleotides align to TRBD2. The V gene's germline CDR1 is SGHTA and CDR2 FQGNSA. The CDR3 spans 18 residues. The ends lost 4 bases at V and 7 bases at J; junction bases unmatched: 14. CDR3 protein: CASSSPSGGAYIGNEQFF. Here the CDR3 DNA reads TGTGCCAGCAGCTCACCTAGCGGGGGGGCTTACATAGGGAATGAGCAGTTCTTC.

This clone was detected only a few times. The chain couples TRBV11-2 to TRBJ2-3, with 9 bases fitting TRBD2. Germline CDR1 and CDR2: SGHAT and FQNNGV. This CDR3 comprises 16 residues. Losses at the gene ends were 4 bases for V and 6 bases for J; bases not matched to a gene: 11. The CDR3 here is CASSWLAGPMGDTQYF. CDR3 DNA: TGTGCCAGCAGCTGGCTAGCGGGGCCCATGGGGGATACGCAGTATTTT. The complete variable domain, with remaining parts taken from reference TRBV11-2 and TRBJ2-3, reads EAGVAQSPRYKIIEKRQSVAFWCNPISGHATLYWYQQILGQGPKLLIQFQNNGVVDDSQLPKDRFSAERLKGVDSTLKIQPAKLEDSAVYLCASSWLAGPMGDTQYFGPGTRLTVL.

CDR3 region: CASSKAAGGENTEAFF. The CDR3 bases are TGTGCCAGCAGCAAAGCGGCAGGGGGAGAGAACACTGAAGCTTTCTTT. The chain carries TRBV21-1 and TRBJ1-1; the table calls TRBD1, which could not be checked here. TRBV21-1 is noted as a pseudogene. This CDR3 is 16 amino acids long.

V usage is TRBV27 and J usage is TRBJ1-1; a possible D gene is TRBD1 (5 bases). The CDR3 loop spans 16 amino acids. Trimming cost V 5 bases and J 4 bases, with 20 bases left between them. Germline CDR1 is MNHEY and CDR2 is SMNVEV (reference sequence). CDR3 loop: CASSPYRFATGTEAFF. Here the CDR3 DNA reads TGTGCCAGCAGTCCTTACAGGTTCGCTACGGGCACTGAAGCTTTCTTT.

The rearrangement uses TRBV4-2 and TRBJ2-3; 12 nucleotides align to TRBD2. This CDR3 has 15 residues. Losses at the gene ends were 8 bases for V and 0 bases for J; bases not matched to a gene: 3. The germline gives CDR1 LGHNA, CDR2 YNFKEQ. The CDR3 nucleotides are TGTGCCAGCCGGGGGACTAGCGGGAGCACAGATACGCAGTATTTT. Its protein product is CASRGTSGSTDTQYF.